This T cell receptor beta chain was documented in a study of shared clonotypes between healthy human individuals. Trimming removed 5 bases at V and 5 bases at J, with 19 bases between. The CDR3 has 15 amino acids. Germline V gene lookup returns CDR1 SGHTA and CDR2 FQGNSA. Points on this clone: Its matching antigen is unknown.

Sequencing used immunoSEQ multiplex PCR; TCRdb keeps in-frame clones, though not all of them. In the table there are 850,000 to 1,100,000 clones, around three quarters of which are singletons. Study outcomes and limitations: When naive CD4 clonotypes were compared across a handful of donors, 5% to 5.5% were shared. Sampling covered blood only; tissue repertoires likely differ.

The sample taken for sequencing was memory CD4+ T cells from PBMCs. The subset was: CD45RA-negative fraction. This sequence was found in a man younger than 30 in good health. Some clones in this sample may be carry-over from other donors' samples. The rearrangement joins TRBV7-2 to TRBJ2-7, with D maybe TRBD2 (7 bases). The CDR3 protein is CASSRQGREFDEQYF. CDR3 coding DNA: TGTGCCAGCAGCCGCCAGGGGCGGGAGTTCGACGAGCAGTACTTC.